This T cell receptor beta chain was identified in a study of blood T cell repertoires in COVID-19. Looking at the study overall: Sources were T cells, B-cell-depleted T cells, or PBMCs; the material itself was cDNA or gDNA.

CDR1 and CDR2 (germline): MDHEN, SYDVKM. CDR3 size: 13 residues. The V end was cut by 6 bases, the J end by 9 bases, with 15 bases between. TCRdb keeps only in-frame clones here, not all; method: immunoSEQ multiplex PCR. The sample consists of 200,000 or so clones, 80% to 90% of them appearing once. This clonotype was obtained from a man between 60 and 70 years old with acute or convalescent COVID-19. The genes are TRBV28 and TRBJ1-5; D gene unclear. The sample taken for sequencing was peripheral blood. Here the CDR3 reads CASRKSGPGPQHF. CDR3 coding DNA: TGTGCCAGCAGGAAAAGTGGGCCTGGGCCCCAGCATTTT.